This T cell receptor (beta chain) was recovered during a study of blood T cell repertoires in COVID-19. Here immunoSEQ multiplex PCR was the method, and the copy in TCRdb shows in-frame clones only, minus some. The table shows about 200,000 clones, with 80% to 85% occurring only once. Germline values: CDR1 SGHTA, CDR2 FQGNSA. V gave up 1 base and J gave up 3 bases; unmatched junction bases: 8. The CDR3 extends over 17 amino acids. Material for sequencing was PBMCs or T cells enriched from blood (not recorded which). The TCR originated in a man between 35 and 55 years old who had recovered from COVID-19. The V call is TRBV7-2, the J call TRBJ1-4; 7 nucleotides agree with TRBD1. The CDR3 spells CASSLEPDGTANEKLFF. CDR3 sequence (DNA): TGTGCCAGCAGCTTAGAACCCGACGGGACAGCTAATGAAAAACTGTTTTTT.